This T cell receptor beta chain was retrieved from a study of blood T cell repertoires in COVID-19. Study context: Samples came from the United States, Italy and Spain, spanning acute and convalescent COVID-19. T cells, B-cell-depleted T cells, or PBMCs provided the cDNA or gDNA that served as material.

Methods used by the authors: By means of reference gene primer amplification, nucleated cell counts were estimated. Using immunoSEQ multiplex PCR, the repertoire was profiled, and TCRdb retains in-frame clones only, with some absent. The DNA was the basis for D and trimming; V, J and clone size are from that table. The sample lists approximately 260,000 clones; about 80% were seen once. This sequence originates from a woman older than 75 with active or convalescent COVID-19. Sequences were obtained from peripheral blood.

Written as DNA, the CDR3 is TGTGCCAGCACCGCGGAAGGGGCCGATTCACCCCTCCACTTT. Translated, it gives CASTAEGADSPLHF. V and J are TRBV18 and TRBJ1-6; a possible D gene is TRBD1 (5 bases). Trimming took off 8 bases at V and 8 bases at J, with 16 bases between the two ends. Germline lookup yields CDR1 KGHSH and CDR2 LQKENI. The CDR3 runs 14 residues. Full variable domain (missing parts from reference TRBV18 and TRBJ1-6): NAGVMQNPRHLVRRRGQEARLRCSPMKGHSHVYWYRQLPEEGLKFMVYLQKENIIDESGMPKERFSAEFPKEGPSILRIQQVVRGDSAAYFCASTAEGADSPLHFGNGTRLTVT.